Presented here are 19 T cell receptor beta chains from one specimen sequenced in a study of CD8+CD57+ T cells in acquired aplastic anemia. The TCR beta profiling, which covered VDJ combination and CDR3 sequence, was carried out using genomic DNA as the template. TCRdb independently ran MiXCR on the reads; one entry per CDR3 protein. The sample includes hundreds of thousands of distinct CDR3 sequences, roughly 64% of them seen just once. Input material: sorted CD4+, CD8+, or CD8+CD57+ T cells (not recorded which) from PBMCs. These receptors originate from a human donor in good health, serving as a control.

On this clonotype: The conserved phenylalanine or tryptophan is not found at the CDR3 terminus, so this likely reflects a read error. The DNA is omitted, as the CDR3 cannot be located on it reliably, and the CDR3 follows TCRdb's listing. This rearrangement joins TRBV4-1 to TRBJ2-7. From its first to its last residue, the CDR3 has 9 amino acids. Germline-derived CDR1 and CDR2 are MGHRA and YSYEKL. This CDR3 is CASSSTGYY.

This chain links TRBV7-8 with TRBJ1-1; perhaps TRBD1 as D (5 bases). Trimming took off 5 bases at V and 11 bases at J, with 27 bases between the two ends. The CDR3 is 16 residues long. Germline V gene data show CDR1 as SGHVS and CDR2 as FQNEAQ. CDR3 protein: CASSLRDSDTEAFAFF. The CDR3 DNA is TGTGCCAGCAGCCTGAGGGACTCGGACACTGAAGCTTTCGCTTTCTTT.

V usage is TRBV30 and J usage is TRBJ2-6; no firm D call. CDR3 length: 16 residues. Germline V gene data show CDR1 as GTSNPN and CDR2 as SVGIG (reference sequence). DNA for the CDR3: TGTGCGTTGACGGTGTTTGGGCTGCCTGGGGCCAACGTCCTGACTTTC. Protein product: CALTVFGLPGANVLTF.

Concerning this clonotype: Sequence at one end of the junction differs from germline and may be a read error. The genes are TRBV20-1 and TRBJ1-2; D ambiguous. Germline CDR1 is DFQATT and CDR2 is SNEGSKA (reference sequence). CDR3 size: 11 residues. The CDR3 here is CSAPWETGYAF. The CDR3 nucleotides are TGCAGTGCTCCCTGGGAGACTGGTTATGCCTTC.

The chain employs TRBV19 and TRBJ2-7, with 8 bases identical to TRBD2. This CDR3 is built from 15 residues. CDR1 is LNHDA, CDR2 SQIVND, per germline (reference sequence). V dropped 7 bases and J dropped 5; count of bases not matched to a gene: 13. Here the CDR3 DNA reads TGTGCCAGTACCAGAGGGGCCGGGAGGGGGGACGAGCAGTACTTC. Its translation is CASTRGAGRGDEQYF.

The chain uses TRBV12-3 or TRBV12-4 and TRBJ2-2; no firm D call. V dropped 5 bases and J dropped 1 base, with 14 bases sitting between them. CDR3 length: 16 amino acids. In nucleotides, the CDR3 is TGTGCCAGCAGTGTTCACGTTCCAGAGAACACCGGGGAGCTGTTTTTT. This codes for CASSVHVPENTGELFF.

This clonotype was seen at least ten times. The J gene is TRBJ1-3, the V gene TRBV6-1, with a possible D match to TRBD1 (5 bases). The CDR3 spans 16 residues. Germline V CDR1 and CDR2: MNHNS, SASEGT. Between the trimmed V and J ends, which lost 3 bases and 0 bases, there was a span of 12 bases. CDR3 protein: CASSDVRASSGNTIYF. The CDR3 DNA reads TGTGCCAGCAGTGACGTCAGGGCAAGCTCTGGAAACACCATATATTTT.

This chain links TRBV5-1 with TRBJ1-5; D ambiguous. The germline V and J ends were trimmed by 0 bases and 6 bases, with 7 bases remaining between them. Germline V gene lookup returns CDR1 SGHRS and CDR2 YFSETQ. This CDR3 is 13 amino acids long. CDR3 coding DNA: TGCGCCAGCAGCTTGGGCCACGGTCAGCCCCAGCATTTT. Residues: CASSLGHGQPQHF. The full variable domain, its missing parts supplied by reference TRBV5-1 and TRBJ1-5, is KAGVTQTPRYLIKTRGQQVTLSCSPISGHRSVSWYQQTPGQGLQFLFEYFSETQRNKGNFPGRFSGRQFSNSRSEMNVSTLELGDSALYLCASSLGHGQPQHFGDGTRLSIL.

In regard to this clonotype: Sequence at one end of the junction differs from germline and may be a read error. The rearrangement uses TRBV9 and TRBJ1-6; D might be TRBD1 (5 bases). This CDR3 region has 13 residues. CDR1 is SGDLS, CDR2 YYNGEE, per germline. The chain's CDR3 is CASGAEYNSPLPF. The CDR3 bases are TGTGCCAGCGGGGCGGAATATAATTCACCCCTCCCCTTT.

The chain joins TRBV9 to TRBJ2-3; 9 nucleotides agree with TRBD2. J gave up 5 bases and V 4 bases, and 11 bases lay outside the gene matches. The germline CDR1 and CDR2 sequences are SGDLS and YYNGEE. The CDR3 loop spans 16 amino acids. Here the CDR3 reads CASSPASRGGVDTQYF. The CDR3 DNA reads TGTGCCAGCAGCCCAGCTTCGCGGGGGGGCGTAGATACGCAGTATTTT.

The V gene is TRBV25-1, the J gene TRBJ2-7; 12 bases are shared with TRBD1. V trimming: 6 bases; J trimming: 7 bases; junction bases outside the gene matches: 22. Germline V lookup: CDR1 MGHDK, CDR2 SYGVNS. This CDR3 comprises 19 residues. The CDR3 bases are TGTGCCAGCAGATTTATCCCCAGTAACCGGGACAGGGGGCCTCGTGAGCAGTACTTC. Residues: CASRFIPSNRDRGPREQYF.

In this sample, this clonotype turned up a few times. This chain links TRBV20-1 with TRBJ2-3, with D unclear. CDR3 length: 14 residues. The germline CDR1 and CDR2 sequences are DFQATT and SNEGSKA (reference sequence). V dropped 3 bases and J dropped 1 base, with 11 bases sitting between them. In DNA, the CDR3 is TGCAGTGCTAGTGTCGATTGGGGCACAGATACGCAGTATTTT. It is translated as CSASVDWGTDTQYF.

This clonotype has just a few counts. The V and J genes are TRBV18 and TRBJ2-5, with 12 bases fitting TRBD2. The CDR3 sequence is 14 residues long. Germline V CDR1 and CDR2: KGHSH, LQKENI. V was pared by 3 bases and J by 5 bases, with 1 base of the junction left unmatched. CDR3 DNA sequence: TGTGCCAGCTCACCTGGACTAGCGGGGGAGACCCAGTACTTC. It translates to CASSPGLAGETQYF. Looking up the rest from reference TRBV18 and TRBJ2-5 gives the full variable domain: NAGVMQNPRHLVRRRGQEARLRCSPMKGHSHVYWYRQLPEEGLKFMVYLQKENIIDESGMPKERFSAEFPKEGPSILRIQQVVRGDSAAYFCASSPGLAGETQYFGPGTRLLVL.

The chain combines TRBV7-9 with TRBJ1-3; D is unresolved. From germline, CDR1 is SEHNR and CDR2 FQNEAQ (reference sequence). V gave up 0 bases and J gave up 4 bases, with 16 bases separating them. The CDR3 has 17 residues. The CDR3 here is CASSLASSGLGGNTIYF. The CDR3 region has the DNA TGTGCCAGCAGCTTAGCGTCGTCAGGCCTCGGAGGAAACACCATATATTTT. The full variable domain, with the rest looked up from reference TRBV7-9 and TRBJ1-3, is DTGVSQNPRHKITKRGQNVTFRCDPISEHNRLYWYRQTLGQGPEFLTYFQNEAQLEKSRLLSDRFSAERPKGSFSTLEIQRTEQGDSAMYLCASSLASSGLGGNTIYFGEGSWLTVV.

V is TRBV7-6 and J is TRBJ2-7; maybe TRBD2 (5 bases). The germline V gene encodes CDR1 SGHVS and CDR2 FNYEAQ. CDR3 length: 15 residues. Trimming cost V 4 bases and J 13 bases, with 26 bases left between them. CDR3 nucleotide sequence: TGTGCCAGCAGCTCGGAGCGGAACACTGAAGCTTTCCTTTACTTC. As protein: CASSSERNTEAFLYF.

The chain combines TRBV11-2 with TRBJ2-3, with 10 bases fitting TRBD2. CDR3 size: 18 residues. The J segment lost 2 bases and the V segment lost 3 bases, leaving 11 bases of the junction unmatched. Germline V gene data show CDR1 as SGHAT and CDR2 as FQNNGV. CDR3 bases: TGTGCCAGCAGCTTGATAGCGGGGGGAGGTTATGCCACAGATACGCAGTATTTT. It is translated as CASSLIAGGGYATDTQYF.

In its sample, this clonotype was seen a few times. This rearrangement joins TRBV24-1 to TRBJ1-2, with 7 bases matching TRBD1. Germline lookup yields CDR1 KGHDR and CDR2 SFDVKD. V lost 9 bases and J lost 3; bases outside the gene matches: 3. The CDR3 contains 12 residues. Written as DNA, the CDR3 is TGTGCCACCTCCGGGACAGACTATGGCTACACCTTC. The encoded protein is CATSGTDYGYTF.

In this sample, this clonotype turned up many times. V is TRBV5-8 and J is TRBJ2-7; D gene unclear. V lost 3 bases and J lost 3, with 10 bases in between. There are 13 residues in the CDR3. In germline, CDR1 is SGHTS, CDR2 YDEGEE. Here the CDR3 reads CASSSDMGYEQYF. The DNA of the CDR3 is TGTGCCAGCAGCTCCGACATGGGCTACGAGCAGTACTTC.

This sequence joins TRBV5-1 and TRBJ2-7, with TRBD1 matching over 7 bases. Germline CDR1 is SGHRS and CDR2 is YFSETQ. V dropped 3 bases and J dropped 9; count of bases not matched to a gene: 9. This CDR3 has 13 residues. CDR3 region: CASSSTGMNAQYF. CDR3 coding DNA: TGCGCCAGCAGCTCGACAGGGATGAACGCGCAGTACTTC.